The next 16 T cell receptor beta chains were all read from a single sample in a study of shared clonotypes between healthy human individuals. Measured with immunoSEQ multiplex PCR; TCRdb has only the in-frame clones, and not every one. The sample consists of about 320,000 clones, roughly 87% of them appearing once. Sequencing was carried out using memory CD8+ T cells sorted from blood. Regarding subset: CD45RO+ cells pooled with CCR7-negative TemRA cells. The receptors were sampled from a man aged 18-30 years in good health.

The J gene is TRBJ2-7, the V gene TRBV28; D not certain. Germline V CDR1 and CDR2: MDHEN, SYDVKM. The ends were cut back, 4 bases at V and 2 bases at J, with 15 bases in the middle. This CDR3 spans 15 amino acids. Here the CDR3 DNA reads TGTGCCAGCAGTTCAACGCCGTTACAGACCTACGAGCAGTACTTC. Its protein product is CASSSTPLQTYEQYF.

The J gene is TRBJ2-7, the V gene TRBV28, with TRBD1 matching over 10 bases. V shed 2 bases and J 1 base; nucleotides not matched to a gene: 8. The CDR3 is 17 amino acids. Looked up from germline, CDR1 is MDHEN and CDR2 is SYDVKM. CDR3 in DNA: TGTGCCAGCAGTTTACCGGGACAGGGGTTTAAATCCTACGAGCAGTACTTC. This codes for CASSLPGQGFKSYEQYF. Full variable domain (missing parts from reference TRBV28 and TRBJ2-7): DVKVTQSSRYLVKRTGEKVFLECVQDMDHENMFWYRQDPGLGLRLIYFSYDVKMKEKGDIPEGYSVSREKKERFSLILESASTNQTSMYLCASSLPGQGFKSYEQYFGPGTRLTVT.

The J gene is TRBJ2-3, the V gene TRBV25-1; the match to TRBD2 covers 12 bases. Germline trimming cut 3 bases from V and 3 bases from J; bases unmatched to any gene: 10. Germline CDR1 MGHDK, CDR2 SYGVNS. The CDR3 is made up of 18 amino acids. This CDR3 is CASSDERASGRGTDTQYF. As DNA, the CDR3 is TGTGCCAGCAGTGACGAGCGGGCTAGCGGGAGGGGGACAGATACGCAGTATTTT.

The gene calls are TRBV5-4 and TRBJ2-1, with 9 bases identical to TRBD2. V lost 4 bases and J lost 2; bases outside the gene matches: 4. Looked up from germline, CDR1 is SGHNT and CDR2 is YYREEE (reference sequence). CDR3 length: 15 amino acids. The CDR3 loop reads CASSPGLATYNEQFF. The DNA for the CDR3 is TGTGCCAGCAGCCCCGGACTAGCGACCTACAATGAGCAGTTCTTC.

This clone was picked up a small number of times. As DNA, the CDR3 is TGCAGCGTTGACGGGGTTAGCGGGAGGGATTATGAGCAGTTCTTC. Residues: CSVDGVSGRDYEQFF. This sequence joins TRBV29-1 and TRBJ2-1; 11 positions agree with TRBD2. The CDR3 runs to 15 residues. J gave up 8 bases and V 3 bases, and 9 bases lay outside the gene matches. CDR1 SQVTM and CDR2 ANQGSEA come from the germline V gene.

V usage is TRBV19 and J usage is TRBJ1-5; maybe TRBD1 (6 bases). Germline V gene sequence: CDR1 LNHDA, CDR2 SQIVND (reference sequence). CDR3 length: 15 residues. The V end lost 5 bases, the J end lost 0 bases, and 11 bases lay between the germline ends. The CDR3: CASSYRVNSNQPQHF. CDR3 nucleotides: TGTGCCAGTAGTTACAGGGTGAATAGCAATCAGCCCCAGCATTTT. The complete variable domain, with remaining parts taken from reference TRBV19 and TRBJ1-5, reads DGGITQSPKYLFRKEGQNVTLSCEQNLNHDAMYWYRQDPGQGLRLIYYSQIVNDFQKGDIAEGYSVSREKKESFPLTVTSAQKNPTAFYLCASSYRVNSNQPQHFGDGTRLSIL.

The gene calls are TRBV18 and TRBJ2-7; 11 bases fit TRBD2. CDR3 length: 18 amino acids. Unmatched junction bases numbered 12, after V lost 3 bases and J lost 2 bases. Germline CDR1 reads KGHSH; CDR2 reads LQKENI. CDR3 protein: CASSPPVPSGRTTYEQYF. The CDR3 DNA sequence: TGTGCCAGCTCACCCCCCGTACCTAGCGGGAGGACAACCTACGAGCAGTACTTC. The full variable domain, its missing parts supplied by reference TRBV18 and TRBJ2-7, is NAGVMQNPRHLVRRRGQEARLRCSPMKGHSHVYWYRQLPEEGLKFMVYLQKENIIDESGMPKERFSAEFPKEGPSILRIQQVVRGDSAAYFCASSPPVPSGRTTYEQYFGPGTRLTVT.

The CDR3 region is CASSLGQPQHF. The CDR3 DNA is TGTGCCAGCAGCTTAGGGCAGCCCCAGCATTTT. V is TRBV2 and J is TRBJ1-5; D gene unclear. This CDR3 comprises 11 residues. Deletions cut 6 bases from V and 7 bases from J, with 7 bases between. Germline-derived CDR1 and CDR2 are SNHLY and FYNNEI.

The V and J genes are TRBV9 and TRBJ1-2; D unclear. This CDR3 is built from 15 residues. The V end lost 0 bases, the J end lost 2 bases, and 11 bases lay between the germline ends. Germline lookup yields CDR1 SGDLS and CDR2 YYNGEE. Here the CDR3 DNA reads TGTGCCAGCAGCGTAGATCCCAGCGACAACTATGGCTACACCTTC. This encodes CASSVDPSDNYGYTF.

The chain joins TRBV10-2 to TRBJ2-1, with D possibly being TRBD2 (6 bases). Looked up from germline, CDR1 is WSHSY and CDR2 is SAAADI. The length of the CDR3 is 14 residues. The V end was cut by 8 bases, the J end by 5 bases, with 16 bases between. CDR3 region: CASGGTSTHNEQFF. The CDR3, as DNA: TGCGCCAGCGGGGGAACTAGCACCCACAATGAGCAGTTCTTC.

Worth noting for this clone: The sample holds other DNA sequences that translate to the same CDR3. V usage is TRBV27 and J usage is TRBJ1-2; 8 nucleotides line up with TRBD1. The CDR3 runs to 13 residues. CDR1 and CDR2 from the germline V gene are MNHEY and SMNVEV (reference sequence). V lost 3 bases, J lost 4 bases, and 1 base stayed unmatched. The DNA of the CDR3 is TGTGCCAGCAGTTTGGGGACAGGCTATGGCTACACCTTC. This gives the protein CASSLGTGYGYTF.

The rearrangement joins TRBV7-9 to TRBJ2-2; tentative D call: TRBD2 (5 bases). The CDR3 has 16 residues. The ends were cut back, 6 bases at V and 6 bases at J, with 20 bases in the middle. Germline V gives CDR1 SEHNR, CDR2 FQNEAQ (reference sequence). CDR3 sequence: CASSHKAPTGSGELFF. CDR3 sequence (DNA): TGTGCCAGCAGTCATAAAGCCCCCACGGGATCCGGGGAGCTGTTTTTT.

This clone was recorded at least ten times. The chain uses TRBV6-5 and TRBJ2-7, with TRBD2 matching over 9 bases. V shed 5 bases and J 0 bases; nucleotides not matched to a gene: 5. Germline V lookup: CDR1 MNHEY, CDR2 SVGAGI. This CDR3 region has 15 residues. The CDR3, as DNA: TGTGCCAGCAGTCGGCGGGGGGGCTTCTCCTACGAGCAGTACTTC. Protein sequence: CASSRRGGFSYEQYF.

This clone was detected once. The gene calls are TRBV30 and TRBJ2-7, with 7 bases matching TRBD2. This CDR3 region has 14 residues. Trimming at V came to 0 bases and at J to 3 bases, leaving 5 bases not matched to a gene. Germline V lookup: CDR1 GTSNPN, CDR2 SVGIG (reference sequence). The CDR3 DNA reads as TGTGCCTGGAGTGTATCTGCGGGGGACTACGAGCAGTACTTC. The encoded protein is CAWSVSAGDYEQYF. Full variable domain (rest looked up from reference TRBV30 and TRBJ2-7): SQTIHQWPATLVQPVGSPLSLECTVEGTSNPNLYWYRQAAGRGLQLLFYSVGIGQISSEVPQNLSASRPQDRQFILSSKKLLLSDSGFYLCAWSVSAGDYEQYFGPGTRLTVT.

The DNA of the CDR3 is TGTGCCAGCAGCTTACAAAGGGGTTTCTATGGCTACACCTTC. It translates to CASSLQRGFYGYTF. The chain links TRBV7-9 to TRBJ1-2; the D gene is possibly TRBD1 (5 bases). This CDR3 region has 14 residues. V was trimmed by 2 bases and J by 4 bases, leaving 11 bases between them. Germline CDR1 reads SEHNR; CDR2 reads FQNEAQ (reference sequence).

In this sample, this clone turned up a few times. The V and J genes are TRBV28 and TRBJ1-1; D remains unclear. The CDR3 has 15 residues. Germline CDR1 MDHEN, CDR2 SYDVKM. V lost 5 bases and J lost 1, with 14 bases in between. The CDR3 sequence is CASSAQSRRNTEAFF. The CDR3 DNA reads as TGTGCCAGCAGTGCACAATCGAGGCGGAACACTGAAGCTTTCTTT.